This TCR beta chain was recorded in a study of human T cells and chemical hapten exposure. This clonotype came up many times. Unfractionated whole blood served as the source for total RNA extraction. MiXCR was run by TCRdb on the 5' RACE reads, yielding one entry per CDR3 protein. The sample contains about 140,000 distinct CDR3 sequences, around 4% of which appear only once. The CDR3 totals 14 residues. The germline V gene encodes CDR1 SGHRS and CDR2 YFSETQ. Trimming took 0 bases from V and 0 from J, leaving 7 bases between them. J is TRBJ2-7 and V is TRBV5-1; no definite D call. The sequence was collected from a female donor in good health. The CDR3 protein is CASSLGRTSYEQYF. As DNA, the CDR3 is TGCGCCAGCAGCTTGGGACGGACCTCCTACGAGCAGTACTTC.